Following are 32 T cell receptor beta chains from one sample sequenced in a study of shared clonotypes between healthy human individuals. Some clones are missing from TCRdb's copy, which holds only in-frame ones; the method was immunoSEQ multiplex PCR. In the table there are 950,000 to 1,300,000 clones, around 74% of which are singletons. The sample was memory CD4+ T cells sorted from blood. Indicated subset: CD45RA-negative fraction. These receptors all come from a young man in good health.

The CDR3 DNA sequence: TGTGCCAGCAGCTTAGGAACTAGCGGGGCCAGAAGCACAGATACGCAGTATTTT. This codes for CASSLGTSGARSTDTQYF. The rearrangement joins TRBV7-2 to TRBJ2-3; 10 bases map to TRBD2. Germline V gene sequence: CDR1 SGHTA, CDR2 FQGNSA. J lost 0 bases, V lost 1 base, and 7 bases had no gene match. CDR3 length: 18 amino acids.

V and J are TRBV5-1 and TRBJ2-1; weak D call: TRBD2 (6 bases). V shed 1 base and J shed 4 bases, with 12 bases lying between them. The length of the CDR3 is 15 residues. From germline, CDR1 is SGHRS and CDR2 YFSETQ. CDR3 in amino acids: CASSLTGGRYNEQFF. In DNA, the CDR3 is TGCGCCAGCAGCTTGACTGGGGGGAGGTACAATGAGCAGTTCTTC.

The V call is TRBV19, the J call TRBJ1-5, with 8 nucleotides matching TRBD1. V was pared by 5 bases and J by 0 bases, with 6 bases of the junction left unmatched. Germline V gene sequence: CDR1 LNHDA, CDR2 SQIVND (reference sequence). This CDR3 is built from 16 residues. CDR3 in amino acids: CASSGTGYYSNQPQHF. Written as DNA, the CDR3 is TGTGCCAGTAGTGGGACAGGTTATTATAGCAATCAGCCCCAGCATTTT.

The chain uses TRBV25-1 and TRBJ2-4; weak D call: TRBD1 (5 bases). V lost 4 bases, J lost 7 bases, and 5 bases lay in between. Germline V gene data show CDR1 as MGHDK and CDR2 as SYGVNS. The CDR3 is 11 residues long. Here the CDR3 reads CASSAGNIQYF. The CDR3 nucleotides are TGTGCCAGCAGTGCAGGGAACATTCAGTACTTC.

The chain has TRBV7-2 and TRBJ2-3; 7 bases map to TRBD2. The germline CDR1 and CDR2 sequences are SGHTA and FQGNSA. This CDR3 has 14 amino acids. With 7 bases clipped from V and 2 bases from J, the junction kept 6 bases outside the gene matches. The CDR3 here is CASKRLAATDTQYF. The CDR3 nucleotides are TGTGCCAGCAAGAGGCTAGCGGCCACAGATACGCAGTATTTT.

V and J are TRBV7-8 and TRBJ2-3, with 7 bases identical to TRBD2. J gave up 5 bases and V 4 bases, and 9 bases lay outside the gene matches. The germline V gene has CDR1 SGHVS and CDR2 FQNEAQ. The CDR3 runs 15 residues. The CDR3 reads CASSSGAGRGDTQYF. The CDR3 coding sequence is TGTGCCAGCAGCTCCGGAGCGGGAAGAGGAGATACGCAGTATTTT.

The rearrangement uses TRBV10-3 and TRBJ2-3, with D tentatively TRBD2 (6 bases). This CDR3 comprises 13 residues. Trimming removed 11 bases from V and 10 bases from J, with 22 bases in between. Germline CDR1 is ENHRY and CDR2 is SYGVKD. The CDR3: CAAYNEGLPSQYF. CDR3 DNA sequence: TGTGCCGCCTATAACGAGGGACTTCCTTCGCAGTATTTT.

The J gene is TRBJ1-1, the V gene TRBV2; D unclear. V was clipped by 4 bases and J by 4 bases, with 4 bases between them. Looked up from germline, CDR1 is SNHLY and CDR2 is FYNNEI. The CDR3 sequence is 11 residues long. Here the CDR3 reads CASSVFTEAFF. The CDR3 DNA is TGTGCCAGCAGTGTGTTCACTGAAGCTTTCTTT.

The J gene is TRBJ1-2, the V gene TRBV15; the match to TRBD1 covers 12 bases. Germline V lookup: CDR1 LNHNV, CDR2 YYDKDF (reference sequence). V lost 2 bases to trimming and J lost 7 bases; unmatched junction nucleotides: 2. This CDR3 spans 14 amino acids. The CDR3 spells CATSRPGQGAGYTF. In nucleotides, the CDR3 is TGTGCCACCAGCAGACCGGGACAGGGGGCTGGCTACACCTTC.

This chain connects TRBV28 to TRBJ2-2, with D tentatively TRBD1 (5 bases). The CDR3 covers 15 residues. Deletions cut 3 bases from V and 4 bases from J, with 12 bases between. The germline gives CDR1 MDHEN, CDR2 SYDVKM. The CDR3 region has the DNA TGTGCCAGCAGTTTTGGGCAGGGTACCACCGGGGAGCTGTTTTTT. This codes for CASSFGQGTTGELFF. The full variable domain, rest sourced from reference TRBV28 and TRBJ2-2, is DVKVTQSSRYLVKRTGEKVFLECVQDMDHENMFWYRQDPGLGLRLIYFSYDVKMKEKGDIPEGYSVSREKKERFSLILESASTNQTSMYLCASSFGQGTTGELFFGEGSRLTVL.

The rearrangement joins TRBV18 to TRBJ1-2, with 7 bases aligning to TRBD1. Per the germline V gene, CDR1 is KGHSH and CDR2 is LQKENI. With V trimmed by 3 bases and J by 6 bases, 10 bases remained unmatched. The CDR3 runs to 15 residues. The DNA of the CDR3 is TGTGCCAGCTCACCTCTCCAGGGGGTAACGGATGGCTACACCTTC. It codes for CASSPLQGVTDGYTF.

This rearrangement joins TRBV21-1 to TRBJ2-7; the table's D call, TRBD1, has no DNA check behind it. TRBV21-1 has pseudogene status. The CDR3 has 17 amino acids. Here the CDR3 DNA reads TGTGCCAGCAACAAAATTCGCCGACAGGGTGGTCCCTACGAGCAGTACTTC. Its protein is CASNKIRRQGGPYEQYF.

The V gene is TRBV11-2, the J gene TRBJ2-1, with D perhaps TRBD2 (6 bases). This CDR3 region has 16 residues. Between the trimmed V and J ends, which lost 0 bases and 4 bases, there was a span of 13 bases. Per germline, CDR1 SGHAT and CDR2 FQNNGV. The CDR3 reads CASSLDQASEYNEQFF. The CDR3 DNA follows: TGTGCCAGCAGCTTAGATCAGGCTAGCGAGTACAATGAGCAGTTCTTC.

This chain connects TRBV5-6 to TRBJ2-6; TRBD2 aligns across 8 bases. Per germline, CDR1 SGHDT and CDR2 YYEEEE. The trim removed 7 bases at V and 2 bases at J, leaving 5 bases unmatched. The CDR3 extends over 15 amino acids. As DNA, the CDR3 is TGTGCCAGCCGCCGGGGGGGCGCTGGGGCCAACGTCCTGACTTTC. Translating gives CASRRGGAGANVLTF.

The V gene is TRBV7-8, the J gene TRBJ1-2, with D perhaps TRBD1 (6 bases). Germline loops: CDR1 SGHVS, CDR2 FQNEAQ. Trimming removed 0 bases from V and 5 bases from J, with 16 bases in between. This CDR3 is 16 amino acids long. The CDR3 bases are TGTGCCAGCAGCTTAGCGAACAGGGAGTCGGCTTATGGCTACACCTTC. Translation: CASSLANRESAYGYTF.

This clone was recorded a few times. This chain joins TRBV30 and TRBJ1-4; D is perhaps TRBD1 (5 bases). Trimming stripped 3 bases from V and 8 bases from J, with 10 bases between. The CDR3 runs 12 residues. Germline CDR1 and CDR2: GTSNPN and SVGIG (reference sequence). The CDR3 reads CAWSAREEKLFF. The CDR3 DNA follows: TGTGCCTGGAGCGCCAGGGAGGAAAAACTGTTTTTT.

The chain employs TRBV7-9 and TRBJ2-7, with a tentative D call TRBD1 (5 bases). The V end was cut by 5 bases, the J end by 0 bases, with 14 bases between. Germline V gene sequence: CDR1 SEHNR, CDR2 FQNEAQ (reference sequence). The CDR3 is 15 amino acids. CDR3 sequence: CASSPGHVSSYEQYF. The CDR3 DNA is TGTGCCAGCAGCCCTGGACATGTGAGCTCCTACGAGCAGTACTTC.

The chain carries TRBV28 and TRBJ1-6, with 8 bases fitting TRBD1. V dropped 8 bases and J dropped 7; count of bases not matched to a gene: 7. The CDR3 is 14 amino acids. Per the germline V gene, CDR1 is MDHEN and CDR2 is SYDVKM. The CDR3 coding sequence is TGTGCCAGCTGCTCGACAGGGGAGAATTCACCCCTCCACTTT. It is translated as CASCSTGENSPLHF.

At least ten counts were recorded for this clone. The chain employs TRBV9 and TRBJ2-1, with D perhaps matching TRBD1 or TRBD2 (6 bases each). Germline loops: CDR1 SGDLS, CDR2 YYNGEE. This CDR3 comprises 14 residues. V dropped 7 bases and J dropped 6 bases, with 17 bases sitting between them. The CDR3: CASGGGDGSNEQFF. CDR3 nucleotides: TGTGCCAGCGGAGGGGGAGACGGAAGCAATGAGCAGTTCTTC.

Here the CDR3 reads CASSQDPGGNTGELFF. CDR3 in DNA: TGCGCCAGCAGCCAAGACCCGGGAGGAAACACCGGGGAGCTGTTTTTT. The chain employs TRBV4-1 and TRBJ2-2; 7 bases fit TRBD2. The CDR3 is made up of 16 amino acids. V shed 0 bases, J shed 2 bases, and the junction held 3 bases outside the gene matches. Germline CDR1 reads MGHRA; CDR2 reads YSYEKL.

This rearrangement joins TRBV5-1 to TRBJ1-4; tentatively, D is TRBD1 (6 bases). The ends were cut back, 3 bases at V and 5 bases at J, with 17 bases in the middle. Germline assignment: CDR1 SGHRS and CDR2 YFSETQ. This CDR3 region has 16 residues. The CDR3 sequence: CASSSPGGRTNEKLFF. The CDR3 bases are TGCGCCAGCAGCTCCCCTGGGGGGCGCACGAATGAAAAACTGTTTTTT. Filled out from reference TRBV5-1 and TRBJ1-4, the complete variable domain reads KAGVTQTPRYLIKTRGQQVTLSCSPISGHRSVSWYQQTPGQGLQFLFEYFSETQRNKGNFPGRFSGRQFSNSRSEMNVSTLELGDSALYLCASSSPGGRTNEKLFFGSGTQLSVL.

This clone was counted a few times. The chain employs TRBV6-6 and TRBJ2-7; 7 nucleotides align to TRBD1. Germline CDR1 is MNHNY and CDR2 is SVGAGI (reference sequence). CDR3 size: 16 residues. V shed 8 bases, J shed 4 bases, and the junction held 17 bases outside the gene matches. CDR3 coding DNA: TGTGCCAGCGCCCAAGGGGAATCGGACAGGACTTACGAGCAGTACTTC. The encoded protein is CASAQGESDRTYEQYF.

This clone was counted only a few times. The chain joins TRBV4-3 to TRBJ1-5, with 7 bases lining up with TRBD1. The V gene's germline CDR1 is LGHNA and CDR2 YSLEER. V lost 4 bases, J lost 7 bases, and 10 bases stayed unmatched. The CDR3 contains 15 residues. The CDR3 DNA reads TGCGCCAGCAGCCCCGAAACAGGGGCTCGACAGCCCCAGCATTTT. It codes for CASSPETGARQPQHF.

This chain uses TRBV18 with TRBJ2-1; the match to TRBD2 covers 7 bases. The length of the CDR3 is 15 residues. Germline-derived CDR1 and CDR2 are KGHSH and LQKENI. Germline trimming cut 4 bases from V and 2 bases from J; bases unmatched to any gene: 5. The CDR3 bases are TGTGCCAGCTCACTAACCGGGACTACCTACAATGAGCAGTTCTTC. Its translation: CASSLTGTTYNEQFF.

Only one count was recorded for this clone. This is likely an artifact of a read error, given a far larger clone one base away. The same CDR3 also results from other DNA sequences found in this sample. The genes are TRBV7-9 and TRBJ2-7; D ambiguous. The ends were cut back, 1 base at V and 1 base at J, with 2 bases in the middle. Germline V gene sequence: CDR1 SEHNR, CDR2 FQNEAQ (reference sequence). The CDR3 sequence is 12 residues long. As DNA, the CDR3 is TGTGCCAGCAGCTTAGGGTCCTACGAGCAGTACTTC. Translating gives CASSLGSYEQYF.

The chain is built from TRBV6-1 and TRBJ2-2; D call uncertain. Germline V gene sequence: CDR1 MNHNS, CDR2 SASEGT. The V and J ends lost 1 base and 1 base respectively, with 10 bases between them. The CDR3 has 16 amino acids. The CDR3 here is CASSEVPPRNTGELFF. CDR3 DNA sequence: TGTGCCAGCAGTGAAGTCCCCCCGCGGAACACCGGGGAGCTGTTTTTT.

The rearrangement links TRBV19 to TRBJ2-7; 13 positions agree with TRBD2. Germline loops: CDR1 LNHDA, CDR2 SQIVND (reference sequence). The CDR3 totals 15 residues. V lost 4 bases to trimming and J lost 4 bases; unmatched junction nucleotides: 4. For the CDR3, the DNA is TGTGCCAGTAGTACGGGACTAGCGGGAAAGTACGAGCAGTACTTC. Its protein is CASSTGLAGKYEQYF.

This rearrangement joins TRBV11-3 to TRBJ2-1; 8 bases match TRBD1. Germline trimming cut 4 bases from V and 6 bases from J; bases unmatched to any gene: 8. Germline V CDR1 and CDR2: SGHNT, YENEEA. This CDR3 has 15 residues. CDR3 residues: CASSSPGTGSNEQFF. As DNA, the CDR3 is TGTGCCAGCAGCTCCCCCGGGACAGGTAGCAATGAGCAGTTCTTC.

This clone occurred once. In DNA, the CDR3 is TGCGCCAGCTCTGGAACTAGCGTAAGCACAGATACGCAGTATTTT. This codes for CASSGTSVSTDTQYF. The V gene is TRBV10-2, the J gene TRBJ2-3, with TRBD2 matching over 7 bases. The trim removed 8 bases at V and 0 bases at J, leaving 8 bases unmatched. Germline V gives CDR1 WSHSY, CDR2 SAAADI. This CDR3 is built from 15 residues.

This clone has a handful of counts. The J gene is TRBJ1-2, the V gene TRBV5-4, with a tentative D call TRBD1 (5 bases). Trimming shortened V by 0 bases and J by 5 bases, and 14 bases separated the two germline ends. This CDR3 comprises 15 residues. In germline, CDR1 is SGHNT, CDR2 YYREEE (reference sequence). The CDR3 reads CASSLALRGEYGYTF. The CDR3 bases are TGTGCCAGCAGCTTGGCCCTGCGGGGGGAATATGGCTACACCTTC.

This rearrangement joins TRBV5-1 to TRBJ2-7; D uncertain. The CDR3 covers 14 residues. The germline V gene encodes CDR1 SGHRS and CDR2 YFSETQ. V was shortened by 3 bases and J by 0 bases, with 10 bases between the two germline ends. CDR3 loop: CASSSSASSYEQYF. In DNA form, the CDR3 reads TGCGCCAGCAGCTCCTCGGCTTCCTCCTACGAGCAGTACTTC. Full variable domain (rest looked up from reference TRBV5-1 and TRBJ2-7): KAGVTQTPRYLIKTRGQQVTLSCSPISGHRSVSWYQQTPGQGLQFLFEYFSETQRNKGNFPGRFSGRQFSNSRSEMNVSTLELGDSALYLCASSSSASSYEQYFGPGTRLTVT.

The rearrangement joins TRBV11-2 to TRBJ2-5; 8 positions match TRBD2. The CDR3 is made up of 17 amino acids. V lost 5 bases and J lost 5; bases outside the gene matches: 16. Germline V gene sequence: CDR1 SGHAT, CDR2 FQNNGV. The CDR3 protein is CASSLGARRGGLETQYF. In DNA form, the CDR3 reads TGTGCCAGCAGCCTAGGGGCTCGTCGGGGGGGCCTTGAGACCCAGTACTTC.